This T cell receptor beta chain was identified in a study of Graves' ophthalmopathy and Graves' hyperthyroidism. Where ophthalmopathy was absent within 18 months of follow-up, hyperthyroidism was stable. The PBMC fraction was derived from more than 8 ml of fresh peripheral blood. For repertoire sequencing, the TCR beta CDR3 regions were amplified from RNA transcripts. HTBI-primed RT-PCR formed the first round, and a multiplex PCR formed the second. TCRdb fed the multiplex PCR reads into MiXCR, producing one record per CDR3 protein. Of approximately 410,000 distinct CDR3 sequences in the sample, just over 15% were seen once. Trimming removed 2 bases at V and 4 bases at J, with 20 bases between. This CDR3 contains 17 residues. Germline CDR1 is MNHEY and CDR2 is SVGAGI.

This clonotype was obtained from a woman under 30 with stable Graves' hyperthyroidism. The gene calls are TRBV6-5 and TRBJ1-1; a possible D gene is TRBD1 (6 bases). Source material: peripheral blood. CDR3 bases: TGTGCCAGCAGTTACCCAGGCGGCGGGGGCGCGGTCACTGAAGCTTTCTTT. Amino acid sequence: CASSYPGGGGAVTEAFF.